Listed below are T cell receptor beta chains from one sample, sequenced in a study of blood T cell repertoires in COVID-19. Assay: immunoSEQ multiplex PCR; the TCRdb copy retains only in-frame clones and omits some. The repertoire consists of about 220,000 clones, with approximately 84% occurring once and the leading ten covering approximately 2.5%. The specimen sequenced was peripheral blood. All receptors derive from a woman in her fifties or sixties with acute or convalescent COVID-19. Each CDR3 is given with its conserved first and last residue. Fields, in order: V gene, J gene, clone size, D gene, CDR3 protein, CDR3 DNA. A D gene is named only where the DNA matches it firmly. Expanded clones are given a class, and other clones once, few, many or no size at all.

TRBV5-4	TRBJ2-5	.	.	CASSRDNQETQYF	TGTGCCAGCAGCCGGGACAACCAAGAGACCCAGTACTTC
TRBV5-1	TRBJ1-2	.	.	CASSLANGQQAGGYTF	TGCGCCAGCAGCTTGGCTAACGGGCAGCAAGCAGGGGGCTACACCTTC
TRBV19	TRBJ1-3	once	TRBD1	CASSRTGQGATSGNTIYF	TGTGCCAGTAGTCGAACCGGACAGGGGGCAACCTCTGGAAACACCATATATTTT
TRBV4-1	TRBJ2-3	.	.	CASRRQEGVPDTQYF	TGCGCCAGCAGGAGACAGGAAGGGGTCCCAGATACGCAGTATTTT
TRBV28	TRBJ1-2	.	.	CASSFRQSLNYGYTF	TGTGCCAGCAGTTTTCGACAGAGCCTTAACTATGGCTACACCTTC
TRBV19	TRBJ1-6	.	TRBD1	CASSIQGGNSPLHF	TGTGCCAGTAGTATTCAGGGGGGCAATTCACCCCTCCACTTT
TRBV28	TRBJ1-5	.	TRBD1	CASSFPGTGSHQPQHF	TGTGCCAGCAGTTTCCCCGGGACAGGGTCCCATCAGCCCCAGCATTTT
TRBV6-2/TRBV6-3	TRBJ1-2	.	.	CASSYTPGQPLLVGYTF	TGTGCCAGCAGTTACACTCCCGGACAGCCCCTCCTTGTGGGCTACACCTTC
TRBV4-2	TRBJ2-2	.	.	CASSQYDSNTGELFF	TGTGCCAGCAGCCAATATGACTCGAACACCGGGGAGCTGTTTTTT
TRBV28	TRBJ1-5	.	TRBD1	CASSKGQGVGEPQHF	TGTGCCAGCAGTAAGGGACAGGGGGTTGGGGAGCCCCAGCATTTT
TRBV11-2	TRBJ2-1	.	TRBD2	CASSLVPGRLAGVEQFF	TGTGCCAGCAGCTTAGTCCCCGGGAGGCTAGCGGGGGTTGAGCAGTTCTTC
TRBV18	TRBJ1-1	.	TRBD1	CASSWDRENTEAFF	TGTGCCAGCTCATGGGACAGGGAGAACACTGAAGCTTTCTTT
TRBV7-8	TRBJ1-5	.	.	CASSQGLINQPQHF	TGTGCCAGCAGCCAGGGACTGATCAATCAGCCCCAGCATTTT
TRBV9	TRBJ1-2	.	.	CASRPTDRWGPYGYTF	TGTGCCAGCAGACCTACGGACCGGTGGGGCCCCTATGGCTACACCTTC
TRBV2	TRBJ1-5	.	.	CASSEGRAGNQPQHF	TGTGCCAGCAGTGAAGGCAGGGCGGGCAATCAGCCCCAGCATTTT
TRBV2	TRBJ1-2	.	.	CASSEAVASYGYTF	TGTGCCAGCAGTGAAGCGGTAGCCAGCTATGGCTACACCTTC
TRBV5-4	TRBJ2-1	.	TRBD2	CASRNERTSGGANEQFF	TGTGCCAGCAGAAATGAGCGGACTAGCGGGGGGGCCAATGAGCAGTTCTTC
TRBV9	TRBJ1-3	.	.	CASSKRDSAGNTIYF	TGTGCCAGCAGCAAACGGGATTCTGCAGGAAACACCATATATTTT
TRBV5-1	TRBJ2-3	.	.	CASRLESPDTQYF	TGCGCCAGCAGACTAGAGTCACCAGATACGCAGTATTTT
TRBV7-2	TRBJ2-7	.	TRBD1	CASSFTRQGSYEQYF	TGTGCCAGCAGCTTTACAAGACAGGGAAGCTACGAGCAGTACTTC
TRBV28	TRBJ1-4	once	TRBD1	CASRDYTRTGAQNEKLFF	TGTGCCAGCAGGGATTACACTCGAACAGGGGCCCAAAATGAAAAACTGTTTTTT
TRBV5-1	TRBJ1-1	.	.	CASSSGQNTEAFF	TGCGCCAGCAGCTCAGGACAGAACACTGAAGCTTTCTTT
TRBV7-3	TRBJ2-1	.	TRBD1	CASSPGGRSQFF	TGTGCCAGCAGCCCAGGGGGACGATCGCAGTTCTTC
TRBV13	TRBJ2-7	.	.	CASSRTEIYEQYF	TGTGCCAGCAGCCGGACAGAGATTTACGAGCAGTACTTC
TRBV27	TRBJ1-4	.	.	CASSFVLGGVRNEKLFF	TGTGCCAGCAGTTTCGTCCTTGGGGGGGTTCGAAATGAAAAACTGTTTTTT
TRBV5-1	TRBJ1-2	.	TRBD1	CASTSGGSAYGYTF	TGCGCCAGCACCTCAGGGGGATCGGCTTATGGCTACACCTTC
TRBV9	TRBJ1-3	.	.	CASSVGGNWGNTIYF	TGTGCCAGCAGCGTAGGGGGCAACTGGGGAAACACCATATATTTT
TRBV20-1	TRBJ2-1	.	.	CSASNGGRHNEQFF	TGCAGTGCTAGTAATGGGGGCCGGCACAATGAGCAGTTCTTC
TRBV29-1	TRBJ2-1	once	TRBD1	CSVAGTGGTQGYYNEQFF	TGCAGCGTCGCGGGGACAGGGGGGACCCAGGGTTACTACAATGAGCAGTTCTTC
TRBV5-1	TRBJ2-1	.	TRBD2	CASSPSGDYNEQFF	TGCGCCAGCAGCCCTAGCGGGGACTACAATGAGCAGTTCTTC
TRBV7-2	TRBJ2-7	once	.	CASSLYSQGFYEQYF	TGTGCCAGCAGCTTATATTCCCAGGGTTTCTACGAGCAGTACTTC
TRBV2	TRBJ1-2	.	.	CASSGGMFFGGYTF	TGTGCCAGCAGTGGCGGGATGTTTTTCGGCGGCTACACCTTC
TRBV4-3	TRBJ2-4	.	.	CASSQDLTGENIQYF	TGCGCCAGCAGCCAAGATCTCACGGGGGAAAACATTCAGTACTTC
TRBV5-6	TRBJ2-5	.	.	CASSLVRVGRGETQYF	TGTGCCAGCAGCTTAGTTAGGGTTGGACGAGGGGAGACCCAGTACTTC
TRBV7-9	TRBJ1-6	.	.	CASSSTMDSPLHF	TGTGCCAGCAGTAGTACCATGGATTCACCCCTCCACTTT
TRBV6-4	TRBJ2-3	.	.	CASSSRYGDTQYF	TGTGCCAGCAGTTCTAGATATGGAGATACGCAGTATTTT
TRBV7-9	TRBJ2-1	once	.	CASSLAGGHNEQFF	TGTGCCAGCAGCTTAGCGGGGGGACACAATGAGCAGTTCTTC
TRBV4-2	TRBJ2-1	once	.	CASSQDAGSEQFF	TGTGCCAGCAGCCAAGATGCCGGGAGTGAGCAGTTCTTC
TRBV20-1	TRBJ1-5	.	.	CSANEGSTNQPQHF	TGCAGTGCTAATGAGGGCTCTACCAATCAGCCCCAGCATTTT
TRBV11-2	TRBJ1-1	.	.	CASSFPAGGRNTEAFF	TGTGCCAGCAGCTTCCCTGCTGGAGGGAGGAACACTGAAGCTTTCTTT
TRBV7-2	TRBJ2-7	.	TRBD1	CASSSKTGTASYEQYF	TGTGCCAGCAGCTCGAAGACCGGGACAGCCTCCTACGAGCAGTACTTC
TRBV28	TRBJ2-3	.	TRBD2	CASSLIGWASGGLTSDTQYF	TGTGCCAGCAGTTTAATTGGGTGGGCTAGCGGGGGACTGACTTCAGATACGCAGTATTTT
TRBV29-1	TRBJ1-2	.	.	CSVVSRSGHLGGYTF	TGCAGCGTTGTTAGCAGGTCAGGGCATCTGGGTGGCTACACCTTC
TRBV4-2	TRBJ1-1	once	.	CASSPGVPMNTEAFF	TGTGCCAGCAGCCCGGGAGTTCCGATGAACACTGAAGCTTTCTTT
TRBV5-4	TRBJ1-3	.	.	CASSLASGTGNTIYF	TGTGCCAGCAGCTTGGCCTCGGGGACTGGAAACACCATATATTTT
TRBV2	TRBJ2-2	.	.	CASSQSTANTGELFF	TGTGCCAGCAGTCAATCGACAGCGAACACCGGGGAGCTGTTTTTT
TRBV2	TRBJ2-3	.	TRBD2	CASPSAASGGTDTQYF	TGTGCCAGCCCCTCGGCGGCTAGCGGGGGCACAGATACGCAGTATTTT
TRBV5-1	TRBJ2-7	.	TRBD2	CASRHIAGPPYEQYF	TGCGCCAGCAGACACATAGCGGGGCCTCCCTACGAGCAGTACTTC
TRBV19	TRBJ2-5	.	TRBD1	CASSDDRGKGRETQYF	TGTGCCAGTAGTGACGACAGGGGTAAGGGCCGAGAGACCCAGTACTTC
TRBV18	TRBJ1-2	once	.	CASSPDGQGYGYGYTF	TGTGCCAGCTCACCAGATGGCCAGGGGTACGGCTATGGCTACACCTTC
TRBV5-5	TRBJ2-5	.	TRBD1	CASSFGQGIQETQYF	TGTGCCAGCAGCTTTGGACAGGGAATCCAAGAGACCCAGTACTTC
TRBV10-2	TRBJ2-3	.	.	CASSESHVTDTQYF	TGCGCCAGCAGTGAGTCTCATGTCACAGATACGCAGTATTTT
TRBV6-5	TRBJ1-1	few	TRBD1	CASRRTGSEAFF	TGTGCCAGCAGGAGGACAGGGTCTGAAGCTTTCTTT
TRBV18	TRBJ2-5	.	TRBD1	CASSPGTGTARETQYF	TGTGCCAGCTCACCAGGGACAGGGACCGCCAGGGAGACCCAGTACTTC
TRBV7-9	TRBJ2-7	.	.	CASSLKGGSGPSHEQYF	TGTGCCAGCAGCTTAAAGGGGGGTAGCGGGCCTTCACACGAGCAGTACTTC